This is a list of T cell receptor beta chains from one sample in a study of shared T cell receptors in the human thymus. The assay was immunoSEQ multiplex PCR, and TCRdb's table has in-frame clones only and misses some. The sample includes approximately 490,000 clones, approximately 80% seen only once; the top ten take around 0.012%. The same data also contributed to another study, on human thymus T cells.

The sequenced material came from thymocytes. Source of these receptors: a boy younger than two with a congenital heart defect. CDR3s include the opening cysteine and the closing phenylalanine or tryptophan. A D gene is named only where the DNA matches it firmly. Size values are once, few and many counts, or a class for expanded clones, and some rows have none.

v_call,j_call,d_call,clone_size,cdr3_aa,cdr3_nt
TRBV9,TRBJ2-4,.,.,CASSPAPGVVYIQYF,TGTGCCAGCAGCCCAGCGCCCGGCGTAGTTTACATTCAGTACTTC
TRBV4-3,TRBJ2-2,TRBD2,few,CASSQDPPLAGTGELFF,TGCGCCAGCAGCCAAGATCCCCCCCTAGCGGGCACCGGGGAGCTGTTTTTT
TRBV28,TRBJ2-7,TRBD2,.,CASSGREAPYEQYF,TGTGCCAGCAGTGGACGGGAGGCCCCCTACGAGCAGTACTTC
TRBV7-2,TRBJ2-5,.,.,CASSSPGPSPIQETQYF,TGTGCCAGCAGCTCCCCAGGCCCTAGCCCGATCCAAGAGACCCAGTACTTC
TRBV5-5,TRBJ2-7,TRBD1,.,CASSLPKTGGKTYEQYF,TGTGCCAGCAGCTTACCAAAGACAGGGGGCAAGACCTACGAGCAGTACTTC
TRBV9,TRBJ2-7,.,.,CASSVEAGAGGEQYF,TGTGCCAGCAGCGTAGAGGCAGGGGCGGGTGGCGAGCAGTACTTC
TRBV10-3,TRBJ2-7,.,.,CAISEGELDYEQYF,TGTGCCATCAGTGAGGGAGAACTAGACTACGAGCAGTACTTC
TRBV18,TRBJ1-1,.,.,CASSPFLRVVFTEAFF,TGTGCCAGCTCACCTTTCCTCAGGGTGGTCTTCACTGAAGCTTTCTTT
TRBV12-5,TRBJ1-5,TRBD1,few,CASGFPSGTGDSNQPQHF,TGTGCTAGTGGTTTTCCCTCCGGGACAGGGGATAGCAATCAGCCCCAGCATTTT
TRBV14,TRBJ2-1,TRBD2,.,CASSQLALEGRDSYNEQFF,TGTGCCAGCAGCCAATTGGCATTGGAGGGGAGGGACTCCTACAATGAGCAGTTCTTC
TRBV11-2,TRBJ2-7,.,.,CASSLLLVQAYEQYF,TGTGCCAGCAGCTTATTGCTGGTACAGGCCTACGAGCAGTACTTC
TRBV25-1,TRBJ2-1,.,.,CASSETNRENEQFF,TGTGCCAGCAGTGAAACAAACAGGGAGAATGAGCAGTTCTTC
TRBV5-4,TRBJ1-1,.,.,CASSLKKLGVRFVTEAFF,TGTGCCAGCAGCTTGAAGAAGTTAGGGGTCCGGTTTGTCACTGAAGCTTTCTTT
TRBV25-1,TRBJ2-7,.,.,CASSEYHRAYEQYF,TGTGCCAGCAGTGAATATCACCGAGCCTACGAGCAGTACTTC
TRBV6-5,TRBJ2-1,.,.,CASSSVGQISYNEQFF,TGTGCCAGCAGTTCCGTGGGACAAATCTCCTACAATGAGCAGTTCTTC
TRBV27,TRBJ2-3,TRBD2,.,CASSDGLAGLTDTQYF,TGTGCCAGCAGCGACGGACTAGCGGGACTGACAGATACGCAGTATTTT
TRBV28,TRBJ2-5,TRBD1,.,CASRPSLQDRAGETQYF,TGTGCCAGCAGACCATCTCTTCAGGACAGGGCTGGAGAGACCCAGTACTTC
TRBV29-1,TRBJ2-7,TRBD1,.,CSVGIPFGQAYEQYF,TGCAGCGTCGGCATCCCCTTCGGACAGGCCTACGAGCAGTACTTC
TRBV27,TRBJ2-7,TRBD1,.,CASSLKPGQDPLLSYEQYF,TGTGCCAGCAGTTTAAAACCGGGACAGGACCCTCTCTTATCCTACGAGCAGTACTTC
TRBV27,TRBJ2-7,TRBD2,few,CASSLSRPSGTAVRQYF,TGTGCCAGCAGTTTATCGAGGCCTAGCGGAACCGCAGTACGGCAGTACTTC
TRBV29-1,TRBJ2-7,.,.,CSVTSLPSQQYF,TGCAGCGTTACTAGCCTCCCCTCCCAGCAGTACTTC
TRBV25-1,TRBJ2-5,TRBD2,.,CASSEKREGGQETQYF,TGTGCCAGCAGTGAGAAGCGGGAGGGCGGGCAAGAGACCCAGTACTTC
TRBV19,TRBJ2-2,TRBD1,.,CASTGQGNTGELFF,TGTGCCAGTACGGGACAGGGAAACACCGGGGAGCTGTTTTTT
TRBV5-6,TRBJ2-7,.,few,CASSLRIAGYGDEQYF,TGTGCCAGCAGCTTGAGAATTGCAGGGTATGGCGACGAGCAGTACTTC
TRBV19,TRBJ2-7,TRBD2,.,CASSTPGLGYEQYF,TGTGCCAGTAGCACTCCGGGACTAGGGTACGAGCAGTACTTC
TRBV6-5,TRBJ2-5,.,.,CASRTDTSVETQYF,TGTGCCAGCAGGACGGACACCTCTGTGGAGACCCAGTACTTC
TRBV27,TRBJ2-7,TRBD1,.,CASSLNRGDDEQYF,TGTGCCAGCAGTTTAAACAGGGGTGACGACGAGCAGTACTTC
TRBV28,TRBJ2-7,.,few,CASSHARSSYEQYF,TGTGCCAGCAGTCATGCCCGGAGCTCCTACGAGCAGTACTTC
TRBV9,TRBJ2-7,.,.,CASSVHGTPGYEQYF,TGTGCCAGCAGCGTCCACGGGACACCCGGCTACGAGCAGTACTTC
TRBV29-1,TRBJ1-1,.,.,CGGSRWKGDTEAFF,TGCGGGGGATCGAGATGGAAGGGGGACACTGAAGCTTTCTTT
TRBV28,TRBJ2-2,.,.,CASTDRDAVVDSTNTGELFF,TGTGCCAGCACGGATAGGGATGCGGTTGTGGACAGCACGAACACCGGGGAGCTGTTTTTT
TRBV6-5,TRBJ2-1,.,.,CASRGRDLYNEQFF,TGTGCCAGCAGGGGCAGGGATCTCTACAATGAGCAGTTCTTC
TRBV30,TRBJ1-2,.,.,CAWSGGSGYTF,TGTGCCTGGAGTGGTGGTAGTGGCTACACCTTC
TRBV4-3,TRBJ2-7,.,.,CASSQDSRRERGEQYF,TGCGCCAGCAGCCAAGATTCTCGGCGGGAGAGGGGGGAGCAGTACTTC
TRBV1,TRBJ1-2,.,.,CTSSLAGPHNYGYTF,TGCACCAGCAGCTTGGCAGGGCCCCATAACTATGGCTACACCTTC
TRBV28,TRBJ2-7,.,.,CASSGPLQGGEQYF,TGTGCCAGCAGTGGGCCCCTACAGGGCGGGGAGCAGTACTTC
TRBV6-1,TRBJ2-2,TRBD2,.,CASSEERELNTGELFF,TGTGCCAGCAGTGAAGAGCGGGAGTTGAACACCGGGGAGCTGTTTTTT
TRBV6-5,TRBJ1-4,TRBD1,once,CATRTYDRGEEKLFF,TGTGCCACCAGAACCTACGACAGGGGAGAGGAAAAACTGTTTTTT
TRBV20-1,TRBJ2-1,.,few,CSAREGNEQFF,TGCAGTGCTAGGGAGGGCAATGAGCAGTTCTTC
TRBV5-4,TRBJ2-1,.,.,CASSWPRPPYNEQFF,TGTGCCAGCAGCTGGCCCCGCCCCCCCTACAATGAGCAGTTCTTC
TRBV6-1,TRBJ2-7,TRBD1,.,CASRDRGNSDEQYF,TGTGCCAGCAGGGACAGGGGTAATAGTGATGAGCAGTACTTC
TRBV4-3,TRBJ1-5,.,.,CASSQDPGYQPQHF,TGCGCCAGCAGCCAAGATCCAGGATATCAGCCCCAGCATTTT
TRBV5-4,TRBJ2-1,.,.,CASSLVGGNEQFF,TGTGCCAGCAGCTTGGTGGGGGGCAATGAGCAGTTCTTC
TRBV19,TRBJ2-7,.,once,CASSPWPGDEQYF,TGTGCCAGTAGTCCGTGGCCCGGGGACGAGCAGTACTTC
TRBV19,TRBJ2-7,TRBD2,once,CASSAYQTSSGTYEQYF,TGTGCCAGTAGTGCGTATCAGACGTCTAGCGGGACATACGAGCAGTACTTC
TRBV6-5,TRBJ2-7,TRBD2,.,CASSSPRTSRSYEQYF,TGTGCCAGCAGTTCCCCAAGGACTAGCAGAAGCTACGAGCAGTACTTC
TRBV6-5,TRBJ2-1,TRBD2,.,CASSYETSAHNEQFF,TGTGCCAGCAGTTACGAGACTAGCGCCCACAATGAGCAGTTCTTC
TRBV23-1,TRBJ2-5,.,few,CASSPRGGAQETQYF,TGCGCCAGCAGTCCCAGAGGCGGGGCACAAGAGACCCAGTACTTC
TRBV30,TRBJ1-4,TRBD1,few,CAWTGQGANEKLFF,TGTGCCTGGACCGGACAGGGGGCTAATGAAAAACTGTTTTTT
TRBV27,TRBJ1-1,.,.,CASSFGGMNTEAFF,TGTGCCAGCAGTTTCGGCGGTATGAACACTGAAGCTTTCTTT
TRBV6-1,TRBJ2-2,TRBD2,.,CASSEVAGGDTGELFF,TGTGCCAGCAGTGAAGTGGCGGGAGGGGACACCGGGGAGCTGTTTTTT
TRBV13,TRBJ2-2,.,.,CASSPYHGELFF,TGTGCCAGCAGCCCCTATCACGGGGAGCTGTTTTTT
TRBV5-1,TRBJ1-2,.,.,CASSLGWSYGYTF,TGCGCCAGCAGCTTGGGTTGGAGCTATGGCTACACCTTC
TRBV7-6,TRBJ2-1,.,.,CASSLARGDSLASHVRNEQFF,TGTGCCAGCAGCTTAGCGCGAGGGGACTCTCTAGCAAGTCACGTTCGCAATGAGCAGTTCTTC
TRBV6-1,TRBJ2-5,.,.,CASSEFRGRRQETQYF,TGTGCCAGCAGTGAATTTAGGGGGAGACGCCAAGAGACCCAGTACTTC
TRBV18,TRBJ1-2,TRBD1,few,CASSPGTGNVGVERGYTF,TGTGCCAGCTCACCGGGGACAGGGAACGTGGGGGTAGAGCGCGGCTACACCTTC
TRBV30,TRBJ2-5,TRBD2,few,CAWHPRLAGLETQYF,TGTGCCTGGCACCCCAGGCTAGCGGGACTAGAGACCCAGTACTTC
TRBV4-3,TRBJ2-3,TRBD2,.,CASSQGRLAGEVDTQYF,TGCGCCAGCAGCCAAGGCCGACTAGCGGGAGAAGTGGATACGCAGTATTTT
TRBV5-1,TRBJ2-7,.,.,CASSLEGRNRLLGGPIKQYF,TGCGCCAGCAGCCTGGAGGGGCGTAACAGGCTCTTGGGAGGACCTATCAAGCAGTACTTC